These 25 T cell receptor beta chains were all obtained from the same sample, sequenced in a study of T cells in Graves' hyperthyroidism and ophthalmopathy. Authors of the study amplified TCR beta CDR3 regions from RNA transcripts. First-round RT-PCR of the TCR CDR3 relied on the HTBI primer set. TCRdb redid the calling of the multiplex PCR reads with MiXCR, one entry per CDR3 protein. Of approximately 870,000 distinct CDR3 sequences listed, roughly 40% were seen once; the top ten hold about 9%. The specimen was blood. All receptors come from a man younger than 30 with Graves' hyperthyroidism.

V gene TRBV2 combines with J gene TRBJ1-4; D is possibly TRBD1 (5 bases). Trimming took off 8 bases at V and 8 bases at J, with 12 bases between the two ends. This CDR3 is 12 amino acids long. The germline CDR1 and CDR2 sequences are SNHLY and FYNNEI. The CDR3 bases are TGTGCCAGCGGTTTACAGGCAGAAAAACTGTTTTTT. Amino acids: CASGLQAEKLFF.

The V gene is TRBV20-1, the J gene TRBJ2-5; the D gene is possibly TRBD2 (5 bases). Germline V gene data show CDR1 as DFQATT and CDR2 as SNEGSKA (reference sequence). V shed 3 bases and J shed 11 bases, with 7 bases lying between them. The CDR3 runs 9 residues. The CDR3 spells CSAREVQYF. CDR3 DNA sequence: TGCAGTGCTAGGGAGGTTCAGTACTTC.

This clonotype was detected many times. The chain couples TRBV4-1 to TRBJ1-4, with D tentatively TRBD1 (5 bases). Trimming shortened V by 4 bases and J by 7 bases, and 13 bases separated the two germline ends. The CDR3 spans 14 residues. The germline V gene encodes CDR1 MGHRA and CDR2 YSYEKL. CDR3 protein: CASSLQGLSEKLFF. The CDR3 nucleotides are TGCGCCAGCAGCCTCCAGGGACTTAGTGAAAAACTGTTTTTT.

This clonotype appeared a few times. The chain employs TRBV20-1 and TRBJ1-1; maybe TRBD1 (5 bases). Germline V gene data show CDR1 as DFQATT and CDR2 as SNEGSKA (reference sequence). This CDR3 spans 14 amino acids. Trimming left V 1 base short and J 5 bases short, with 14 bases between. Written as DNA, the CDR3 is TGCAGTGCTAGAGGGAACACTGGGGGGACTGAAGCTTTCTTT. It codes for CSARGNTGGTEAFF.

This clonotype has a count of ten or more. The chain has TRBV19 and TRBJ1-5; a weak D match, TRBD1 (6 bases). This CDR3 has 14 residues. V gave up 9 bases and J gave up 5 bases, with 17 bases separating them. From germline, CDR1 is LNHDA and CDR2 SQIVND (reference sequence). The CDR3 coding sequence is TGTGCCAGCAAATCCCGGGACATTTATCAGCCCCAGCATTTT. It encodes CASKSRDIYQPQHF.

The CDR3 reads CASSRGTATYEQYF. The CDR3 DNA sequence: TGCGCCAGCAGCCGCGGGACAGCGACCTACGAGCAGTACTTC. This chain connects TRBV5-1 to TRBJ2-7, with TRBD1 as a possible D gene (7 bases). V lost 4 bases, J lost 2 bases, and 13 bases lay in between. CDR1 is SGHRS, CDR2 YFSETQ, per germline. The CDR3 is made up of 14 amino acids. The variable domain in full, with the rest retrieved from reference TRBV5-1 and TRBJ2-7, is KAGVTQTPRYLIKTRGQQVTLSCSPISGHRSVSWYQQTPGQGLQFLFEYFSETQRNKGNFPGRFSGRQFSNSRSEMNVSTLELGDSALYLCASSRGTATYEQYFGPGTRLTVT.

This clonotype was observed a handful of times. This chain joins TRBV9 and TRBJ2-7; no clear D. CDR1 is SGDLS and CDR2 is YYNGEE in the germline V gene. This CDR3 contains 15 residues. V lost 7 bases and J lost 2, with 19 bases in between. The chain's CDR3 is CASAIRALGAYEQYF. The CDR3 DNA sequence: TGTGCCAGCGCAATCCGGGCCTTAGGAGCCTACGAGCAGTACTTC.

This chain uses TRBV29-1 with TRBJ2-7, with a possible D match to TRBD1 (6 bases). The CDR3 spans 13 residues. V was pared by 8 bases and J by 3 bases, with 17 bases between. CDR1 SQVTM and CDR2 ANQGSEA come from the germline V gene. The CDR3 DNA follows: TGCAGCTTAGTGGACAGTCTAAACTACGAGCAGTACTTC. Its translation: CSLVDSLNYEQYF.

This clonotype has at least ten counts. J is TRBJ2-2 and V is TRBV19; D gene ambiguous. CDR1 and CDR2 (germline): LNHDA, SQIVND (reference sequence). V was cut by 4 bases and J by 8 bases, with 11 bases left in between. The CDR3 is 13 residues long. CDR3 nucleotide sequence: TGTGCCAGTAGTACGCCCGTCAAGGGGGAGCTGTTTTTT. It codes for CASSTPVKGELFF.

In the case of this clonotype: A much more abundant neighbour one base away suggests this may be a read error. J is TRBJ2-5 and V is TRBV10-3; unclear D gene. The CDR3 totals 13 residues. The germline CDR1 and CDR2 sequences are ENHRY and SYGVKD. Between the trimmed V and J ends, which lost 4 bases and 0 bases, there was a span of 6 bases. CDR3 sequence: CAISVTYQETQYF. DNA of the CDR3: TGTGCCATCAGTGTAACGTACCAAGAGACCCAGTACTTC.

As concerns this clonotype: One end of the junction is discordant with germline, which a read error may explain. The CDR3 DNA reads TGTGCCAGCAGCTACGACGAAAGGGCGTCCGGGGAGCTGGTTTTT. It translates to CASSYDERASGELVF. This chain connects TRBV7-6 to TRBJ2-2; maybe TRBD2 (5 bases). Germline CDR1 and CDR2: SGHVS and FNYEAQ. The CDR3 runs to 15 residues.

The chain couples TRBV19 to TRBJ2-5; D ambiguous. Germline loops: CDR1 LNHDA, CDR2 SQIVND (reference sequence). The ends were cut back, 3 bases at V and 9 bases at J, with 14 bases in the middle. This CDR3 region has 13 residues. The CDR3 sequence: CASSIGLNQPQYF. CDR3 DNA: TGTGCCAGTAGTATCGGGCTCAATCAGCCCCAGTACTTC.

This clonotype was observed a few times. This chain connects TRBV20-1 to TRBJ2-7; TRBD2 matches 12 bases. The CDR3 runs 14 residues. J lost 2 bases, V lost 4 bases, and 3 bases had no gene match. CDR1 and CDR2 from the germline V gene are DFQATT and SNEGSKA (reference sequence). CDR3 DNA: TGCAGTGCTATAACTAGCGGGGGGCCCTACGAGCAGTACTTC. Translating gives CSAITSGGPYEQYF.

This chain joins TRBV6-5 and TRBJ2-7; 10 nucleotides align to TRBD2. CDR3 size: 16 residues. CDR1 MNHEY and CDR2 SVGAGI come from the germline V gene. J was trimmed by 2 bases and V by 0 bases; bases with no gene match: 4. CDR3 in amino acids: CASSYSTSGTPYEQYF. In nucleotides, the CDR3 is TGTGCCAGCAGTTACTCCACTAGCGGGACCCCCTACGAGCAGTACTTC.

This clonotype turned up a few times. The chain is built from TRBV19 and TRBJ2-5; 7 bases are a match to TRBD1. The length of the CDR3 is 15 residues. The ends lost 5 bases at V and 2 bases at J; junction bases unmatched: 8. Per germline, CDR1 LNHDA and CDR2 SQIVND (reference sequence). In DNA, the CDR3 is TGTGCCAGTAGTTTTAGACAGGGCCTTCAAGAGACCCAGTACTTC. This sequence encodes CASSFRQGLQETQYF.

A few counts support this clonotype. The chain couples TRBV19 to TRBJ2-2; D is ambiguous. V was trimmed by 7 bases and J by 4 bases, leaving 16 bases between them. Germline V CDR1 and CDR2: LNHDA, SQIVND (reference sequence). The CDR3 runs 15 residues. CDR3 residues: CASMPGGIITGELFF. Here the CDR3 DNA reads TGTGCCAGTATGCCTGGTGGGATTATCACCGGGGAGCTGTTTTTT.

This rearrangement joins TRBV25-1 to TRBJ1-2; D ambiguous. This CDR3 comprises 12 residues. Germline V gene sequence: CDR1 MGHDK, CDR2 SYGVNS. Trimming cost V 7 bases and J 6 bases, with 12 bases left between them. CDR3 protein: CASKMTRDGYTF. Written as DNA, the CDR3 is TGTGCCAGCAAGATGACACGGGATGGCTACACCTTC.

There are a few counts of this clonotype. The genes are TRBV7-3 and TRBJ1-2; TRBD1 matches 8 bases. CDR1 and CDR2 (germline): SGHTA, FQGTGA. Trimming cost V 0 bases and J 3 bases; bases outside gene matches: 0. This CDR3 region has 14 residues. The CDR3 spells CASSLTDRDYGYTF. Written as DNA, the CDR3 is TGTGCCAGCAGCTTAACGGACAGGGACTATGGCTACACCTTC. The full variable domain, in which reference TRBV7-3 and TRBJ1-2 provide the parts outside the CDR3, is GAGVSQTPSNKVTEKGKYVELRCDPISGHTALYWYRQSLGQGPEFLIYFQGTGAADDSGLPNDRFFAVRPEGSVSTLKIQRTERGDSAVYLCASSLTDRDYGYTFGSGTRLTVV.

The rearrangement uses TRBV6-9 and TRBJ1-5; the D is unclear. The CDR3 spans 15 residues. Germline V gene lookup returns CDR1 MNHGY and CDR2 SVAAGI. V was pared by 4 bases and J by 5 bases, with 15 bases between. The CDR3 spells CASSFHPLVDQPQHF. Here the CDR3 DNA reads TGTGCCAGCAGTTTCCATCCCTTAGTCGATCAGCCCCAGCATTTT.

The chain uses TRBV11-2 and TRBJ2-7, with 10 bases lining up with TRBD1. There are 16 residues in the CDR3. Germline-derived CDR1 and CDR2 are SGHAT and FQNNGV. V lost 1 base and J lost 0; bases outside the gene matches: 3. The CDR3 DNA reads as TGTGCCAGCAGCTTAGGGTGGGACAGGGGCTCCTACGAGCAGTACTTC. Translation gives CASSLGWDRGSYEQYF.

This rearrangement joins TRBV4-1 to TRBJ2-5; tentatively, D is TRBD2 (6 bases). CDR3 length equals 15 residues. Trimming removed 4 bases at V and 5 bases at J, with 17 bases between. Germline CDR1 MGHRA, CDR2 YSYEKL. CDR3 region: CASSRTGRGGETQYF. As DNA, the CDR3 is TGCGCCAGCAGCCGCACTGGACGTGGGGGGGAGACCCAGTACTTC.

This clonotype occurred a few times. The CDR3 DNA follows: TGTGCCAGCAGCTTAGGGGGGACCCTCTACGAGCAGTACTTC. Translated, it gives CASSLGGTLYEQYF. The V call is TRBV7-2, the J call TRBJ2-7; D assignment may be TRBD1 or TRBD2 (5 bases each). V shed 1 base and J shed 3 bases, with 10 bases lying between them. This CDR3 has 14 amino acids. Germline loops: CDR1 SGHTA, CDR2 FQGNSA.

V and J are TRBV2 and TRBJ1-2, with D uncertain. Germline CDR1 SNHLY, CDR2 FYNNEI. Trimming stripped 3 bases from V and 8 bases from J, with 10 bases between. The CDR3 contains 12 residues. CDR3 residues: CASSEKARGYTF. The CDR3 coding sequence is TGTGCCAGCAGTGAGAAGGCTAGGGGCTACACCTTC.

This clonotype occurred many times. J is TRBJ1-6 and V is TRBV7-2, with TRBD1 matching 7 bases. Germline lookup yields CDR1 SGHTA and CDR2 FQGNSA. V was clipped by 3 bases and J by 10 bases; unmatched bases: 9. The length of the CDR3 is 15 residues. The CDR3 spells CASSFVNRGDSPLHF. The CDR3 DNA is TGTGCCAGCAGCTTTGTGAACAGGGGCGACTCACCCCTCCACTTT.

The chain combines TRBV10-3 with TRBJ2-2, with D perhaps TRBD2 (5 bases). Trimming removed 4 bases at V and 6 bases at J, with 9 bases between. CDR3 length equals 13 residues. Looked up from germline, CDR1 is ENHRY and CDR2 is SYGVKD. Here the CDR3 DNA reads TGTGCCATCAGTGCGGGGAGCCCCGGGGAGCTGTTTTTT. Translated: CAISAGSPGELFF.